This T cell receptor beta chain originates from a study of T cells in Graves' hyperthyroidism and ophthalmopathy. Using RNA transcripts as the source, TCR beta CDR3 regions were amplified. HTBI primers were employed in a first-round RT-PCR of the TCR CDR3. TCRdb called the multiplex PCR reads again in MiXCR, with one record for every CDR3 protein. The sample consists of around 700,000 distinct CDR3 sequences, about 17% of them appearing once. Findings and limits, study-wide: Through a model of 13 V-J features, ophthalmopathy was separated from stable hyperthyroidism. Appearing also in blood were most of the thyroid clonotypes expanded above 0.001.

This clonotype was counted at least ten times. Its antigen is not known. Per germline, CDR1 LNHNV and CDR2 YYDKDF (reference sequence). The CDR3 is 17 amino acids. Trimming shortened V by 3 bases and J by 0 bases, and 15 bases separated the two germline ends. The chain uses TRBV15 and TRBJ2-1; perhaps D is TRBD1 or TRBD2 (5 bases each). Sequenced input: blood. This sequence originates from a woman aged 45-60 years with Graves' hyperthyroidism that later progressed to Graves' ophthalmopathy. The CDR3 spells CATSSFGSGRSYNEQFF. The CDR3 region has the DNA TGTGCCACCAGCAGTTTTGGGTCGGGGCGCTCCTACAATGAGCAGTTCTTC. The full variable domain, completed using reference TRBV15 and TRBJ2-1, is DAMVIQNPRYQVTQFGKPVTLSCSQTLNHNVMYWYQQKSSQAPKLLFHYYDKDFNNEADTPDNFQSRRPNTSFCFLDIRSPGLGDTAMYLCATSSFGSGRSYNEQFFGPGTRLTVL.